This T cell receptor (beta chain) was captured in a study of identical twins. MiXCR, run by TCRdb on the 5' RACE reads, gives a single entry per CDR3 protein. The sample holds about 220,000 distinct CDR3 sequences; 6.5% to 8.5% are singletons and the top ten take less than 2%. This clonotype was counted at least ten times. Its specificity is unknown. General study findings and limits: The study found that models underestimated out-of-frame TCR alpha sharing in monozygotic twins. The analysis was cross-sectional rather than longitudinal within donors.

This sample was also put to use in a study of yellow fever vaccine responses in identical twins.

This receptor was taken from a woman younger than 30 in good health. Input material: memory (CD45RO+) T cells sorted from blood.

The CDR3 region is CASRATGGWGFF. The CDR3 DNA reads TGTGCCAGCAGAGCAACAGGGGGCTGGGGGTTCTTC. The chain is built from TRBV6-1 and TRBJ2-1; 9 bases fit TRBD1. This CDR3 region has 12 residues. CDR1 is MNHNS and CDR2 is SASEGT in the germline V gene. Losses at the gene ends were 6 bases for V and 15 bases for J; bases not matched to a gene: 9.